This is a list of T cell receptor beta chains from one sample in a study of post-analysis software for immune sequencing data. TCRdb itself ran the PCR reads through MiXCR, one entry per CDR3 protein. The sample holds 350,000 to 450,000 distinct CDR3 sequences, around 37% seen once. Sequencing used blood. The receptors were sampled from a girl aged 5-17 years with multiple sclerosis. The CDR3 runs from the conserved cysteine through the conserved F or W. The D gene is left open where the match is weak. Clone size appears in some rows only: once, few, many, or a class for an expanded clone.

j_call,cdr3_length,d_call,clone_size,v_call,cdr3_aa,cdr3_nt
TRBJ2-1,15,-,-,TRBV24-1,CATSVGGRGFNEQVF,TGTGCCACCAGTGTAGGCGGCAGGGGTTTCAATGAGCAGGTCTTC
TRBJ2-3,14,TRBD2,-,TRBV29-1,CSVPGRGATDTQYF,TGCAGCGTCCCTGGGCGGGGGGCCACAGATACGCAGTATTTT
TRBJ2-1,15,-,few,TRBV9,CASSVGAGSYNEQFF,TGTGCCAGCAGCGTAGGGGCGGGTAGTTACAATGAGCAGTTCTTC
TRBJ1-2,14,TRBD1,-,TRBV12-3/TRBV12-4,CASRHRDSLYGYTF,TGTGCCAGCAGACACCGGGACAGTCTCTATGGCTACACCTTC
TRBJ1-2,14,-,few,TRBV5-1,CASSLEAGPYGYTF,TGCGCCAGCAGCTTGGAGGCAGGGCCCTATGGCTACACCTTC
TRBJ2-7,15,TRBD2,few,TRBV3-1,CASSFGLAGSYEQYF,TGTGCCAGCAGTTTCGGACTAGCGGGCTCCTACGAGCAGTACTTC
TRBJ1-5,13,TRBD1,-,TRBV29-1,CSARTGIDQPQHF,TGCAGCGCTAGGACAGGGATCGATCAGCCCCAGCATTTT
TRBJ2-3,15,-,few,TRBV7-2,CASSYSPGPRDTQYF,TGTGCCAGCAGCTACTCCCCAGGGCCCAGGGATACGCAGTATTTT
TRBJ2-7,16,-,-,TRBV4-1,CASSRGQDGVSYEQYF,TGCGCCAGCAGCCGGGGGCAGGACGGTGTCTCCTACGAGCAGTACTTC
TRBJ2-3,18,TRBD2,-,TRBV7-3,CASSPRTSGGPSTDTQYF,TGTGCCAGCAGCCCCCGGACTAGCGGGGGCCCTAGCACAGATACGCAGTATTTT
TRBJ2-3,13,TRBD1,-,TRBV24-1,CATSRQGEDTQYF,TGTGCCACCAGTCGGCAGGGGGAAGATACGCAGTATTTT
TRBJ2-3,14,-,-,TRBV14,CASSQKDFLDTQYF,TGTGCCAGCAGCCAAAAGGACTTTCTAGATACGCAGTATTTT
TRBJ2-1,16,TRBD2,few,TRBV10-3,CAISSSGGSSYNEQFF,TGTGCCATCAGCTCTAGCGGGGGGAGCTCCTACAATGAGCAGTTCTTC
TRBJ1-5,13,-,few,TRBV12-3/TRBV12-4,CASSKQSYQPQHF,TGTGCCAGCAGTAAACAGAGCTATCAGCCCCAGCATTTT
TRBJ2-3,16,TRBD2,-,TRBV20-1,CSATSVSGRTYDTQYF,TGCAGTGCTACCTCCGTTAGCGGGAGGACCTATGATACGCAGTATTTT
TRBJ1-6,13,-,-,TRBV18,CASSPGINSPLHF,TGTGCCAGCTCACCAGGGATCAATTCACCCCTCCACTTT
TRBJ2-3,14,-,few,TRBV4-1,CASSQDPLGDTQYF,TGCGCCAGCAGCCAAGACCCCCTGGGAGATACGCAGTATTTT
TRBJ2-3,14,-,-,TRBV12-3/TRBV12-4,CASSPTGQADTQYF,TGTGCCAGCAGCCCTACAGGGCAGGCAGATACGCAGTATTTT
TRBJ2-1,16,-,-,TRBV7-9,CASSSRGTSSYNEQFF,TGTGCCAGCAGCTCAAGAGGGACAAGCTCCTACAATGAGCAGTTCTTC
TRBJ1-1,15,-,-,TRBV6-2/TRBV6-3,CASSYSAGMNTEAFF,TGTGCCAGCAGTTACTCCGCAGGGATGAACACTGAAGCTTTCTTT
TRBJ1-2,14,-,few,TRBV7-2,CASSFSQAVYGYTF,TGTGCCAGCAGCTTTTCTCAGGCCGTCTATGGCTACACCTTC
TRBJ2-7,13,TRBD2,-,TRBV6-1,CASLAGGPYEQYF,TGTGCCAGCCTAGCGGGGGGACCCTACGAGCAGTACTTC
TRBJ2-1,14,-,-,TRBV7-2,CASSPGQVNNEQFF,TGTGCCAGCAGCCCGGGGCAGGTCAACAATGAGCAGTTCTTC
TRBJ2-5,14,-,-,TRBV20-1,CSADPDPLAETQYF,TGCAGTGCTGACCCCGACCCGCTGGCGGAGACCCAGTACTTC
TRBJ2-5,14,-,-,TRBV4-1,CASSQVPGGETQYF,TGCGCCAGCAGCCAAGTGCCAGGAGGAGAGACCCAGTACTTC
TRBJ2-3,14,TRBD1,-,TRBV20-1,CSSRGLGGTDTQYF,TGCAGTTCCAGGGGGTTGGGAGGCACAGATACGCAGTATTTT
TRBJ2-3,15,-,once,TRBV2,CASSDLWDTTDTRYF,TGTGCCAGCAGTGACTTATGGGACACCACAGATACGCGGTATTTT